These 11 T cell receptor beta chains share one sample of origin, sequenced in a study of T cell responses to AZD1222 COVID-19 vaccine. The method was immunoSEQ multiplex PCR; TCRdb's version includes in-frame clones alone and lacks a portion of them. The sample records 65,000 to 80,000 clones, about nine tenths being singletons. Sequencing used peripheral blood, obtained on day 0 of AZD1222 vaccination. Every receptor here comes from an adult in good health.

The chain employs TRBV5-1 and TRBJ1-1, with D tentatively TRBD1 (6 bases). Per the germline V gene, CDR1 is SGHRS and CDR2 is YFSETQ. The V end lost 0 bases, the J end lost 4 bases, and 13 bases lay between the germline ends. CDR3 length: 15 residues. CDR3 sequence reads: CASSLVGGRTTEAFF. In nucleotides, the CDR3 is TGCGCCAGCAGCTTGGTAGGGGGAAGGACCACTGAAGCTTTCTTT.

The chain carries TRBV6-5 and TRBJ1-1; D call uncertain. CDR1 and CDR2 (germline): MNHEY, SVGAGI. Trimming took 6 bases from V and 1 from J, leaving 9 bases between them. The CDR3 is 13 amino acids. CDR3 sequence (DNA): TGTGCCAGCAGCGCATTGGGGAACACTGAAGCTTTCTTT. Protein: CASSALGNTEAFF.

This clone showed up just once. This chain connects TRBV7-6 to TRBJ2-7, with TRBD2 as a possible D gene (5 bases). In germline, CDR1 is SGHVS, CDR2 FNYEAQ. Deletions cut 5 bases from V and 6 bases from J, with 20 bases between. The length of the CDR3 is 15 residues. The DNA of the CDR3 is TGTGCCAGCAGCCCTAAGGAGGTTTGGAGGAGCGAGCAGTACTTC. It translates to CASSPKEVWRSEQYF.

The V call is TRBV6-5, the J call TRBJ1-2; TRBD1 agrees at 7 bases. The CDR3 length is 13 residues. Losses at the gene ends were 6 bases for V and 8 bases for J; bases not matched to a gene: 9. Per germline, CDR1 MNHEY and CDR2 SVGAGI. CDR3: CASRPGTAKGYTF. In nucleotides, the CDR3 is TGTGCCAGCAGGCCCGGGACAGCGAAAGGCTACACCTTC.

The CDR3 region is CASEETRGRMNTEAFF. The CDR3 bases are TGTGCCAGCGAGGAGACCAGGGGGCGCATGAACACTGAAGCTTTCTTT. The chain has TRBV5-6 and TRBJ1-1; 8 bases fit TRBD1. This CDR3 is built from 16 residues. CDR1 is SGHDT, CDR2 YYEEEE, per germline. Trimming removed 7 bases from V and 0 bases from J; junction bases left unmatched: 11.

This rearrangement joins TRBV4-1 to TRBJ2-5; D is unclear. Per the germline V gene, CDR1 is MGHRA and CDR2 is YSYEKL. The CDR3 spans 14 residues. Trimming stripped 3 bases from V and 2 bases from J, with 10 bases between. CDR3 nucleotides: TGCGCCAGCAGCCATGGCACAGCACAAGAGACCCAGTACTTC. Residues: CASSHGTAQETQYF.

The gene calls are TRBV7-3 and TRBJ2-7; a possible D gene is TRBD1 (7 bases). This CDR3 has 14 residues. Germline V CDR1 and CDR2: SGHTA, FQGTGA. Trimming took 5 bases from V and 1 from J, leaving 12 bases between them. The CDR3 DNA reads TGTGCCAGCAGCGCGACAGGGACTTCCTACGAGCAGTACTTC. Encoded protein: CASSATGTSYEQYF.

The CDR3 reads CASSPKRGETQYF. DNA for the CDR3: TGTGCCAGCAGCCCCAAACGGGGAGAGACCCAGTACTTC. The chain employs TRBV7-2 and TRBJ2-5; a weak D match, TRBD2 (5 bases). The germline V gene encodes CDR1 SGHTA and CDR2 FQGNSA. The CDR3 sequence is 13 residues long. The ends were cut back, 5 bases at V and 4 bases at J, with 11 bases in the middle.

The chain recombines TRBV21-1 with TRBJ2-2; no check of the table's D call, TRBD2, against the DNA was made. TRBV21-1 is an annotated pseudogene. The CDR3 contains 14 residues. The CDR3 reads CASSFRAGGGELFF. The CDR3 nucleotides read TGTGCCAGCAGCTTCCGGGCAGGAGGCGGGGAGCTGTTTTTT.

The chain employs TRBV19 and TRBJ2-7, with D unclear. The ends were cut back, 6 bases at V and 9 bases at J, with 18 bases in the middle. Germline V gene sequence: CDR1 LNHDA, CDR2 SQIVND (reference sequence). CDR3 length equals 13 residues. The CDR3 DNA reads TGTGCCAGTAGACAAACCGTTACCAGTGCGCAGTACTTC. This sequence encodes CASRQTVTSAQYF.

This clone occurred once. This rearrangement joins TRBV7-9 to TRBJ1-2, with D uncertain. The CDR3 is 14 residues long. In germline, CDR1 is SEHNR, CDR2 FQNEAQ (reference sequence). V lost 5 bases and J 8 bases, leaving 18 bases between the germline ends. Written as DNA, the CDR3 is TGTGCCAGCAGCCCGCTGGAGGGAATAAGGGGCTACACCTTC. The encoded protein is CASSPLEGIRGYTF.